Following are 10 T cell receptor beta chains from one sample sequenced in a study of T cell repertoires in cytomegalovirus infection (dated by TCRdb to between 2018 and 2021). The data were produced on an Illumina HiSeq 1500. TCRdb reprocessed the public reads (quality trimming at Q25 with fastp, clone calling with MiXCR) and kept in-frame beta chains. All rows with the same CDR3 protein become a single entry with the most common DNA and genes. The sample table lists some 180,000 distinct CDR3 sequences, roughly 9.8% of them with a count of one. About 4.2% of the sample goes to the ten largest clones. Sequencing was performed on PBMCs. The receptors shown here come from a human donor in good health (CMV status not recorded). Some clones in this sample may be carry-over from other donors' samples.

V and J are TRBV27 and TRBJ1-1; weak D call: TRBD1 (6 bases). V lost 3 bases and J 1 base, leaving 15 bases between the germline ends. The germline CDR1 and CDR2 sequences are MNHEY and SMNVEV (reference sequence). This CDR3 spans 16 amino acids. CDR3 loop: CASSLTWPGANTEAFF. As DNA, the CDR3 is TGTGCCAGCAGTTTGACCTGGCCAGGGGCGAACACTGAAGCTTTCTTT.

The J gene is TRBJ2-5, the V gene TRBV7-6, with 8 bases identical to TRBD2. With 5 bases clipped from V and 5 bases from J, the junction kept 10 bases outside the gene matches. This CDR3 spans 15 amino acids. Per the germline V gene, CDR1 is SGHVS and CDR2 is FNYEAQ. CDR3 sequence reads: CASSETGTRGETQYF. Written as DNA, the CDR3 is TGTGCCAGCAGCGAAACCGGGACTAGAGGGGAGACCCAGTACTTC.

This clonotype was seen only a few times. J is TRBJ1-6 and V is TRBV28; the match to TRBD1 covers 10 bases. V lost 6 bases to trimming and J lost 9 bases; unmatched junction nucleotides: 2. The germline gives CDR1 MDHEN, CDR2 SYDVKM. The CDR3 length is 13 residues. This chain's CDR3 is CASRGTGASPLHF. CDR3 DNA: TGTGCCAGCAGGGGGACAGGGGCTTCACCCCTCCACTTT.

In its sample, this clonotype was seen a few times. V is TRBV2 and J is TRBJ2-5, with D possibly TRBD1 on 5 matching bases. There are 14 residues in the CDR3. Between the trimmed V and J ends, which lost 5 bases and 2 bases, there was a span of 12 bases. Germline CDR1 reads SNHLY; CDR2 reads FYNNEI. The chain's CDR3 is CASSLADNQETQYF. The DNA of the CDR3 is TGTGCCAGCAGTCTCGCGGACAATCAAGAGACCCAGTACTTC.

This clonotype was observed a handful of times. The rearrangement joins TRBV20-1 to TRBJ1-4, with TRBD1 matching over 7 bases. V shed 6 bases, J shed 6 bases, and the junction held 13 bases outside the gene matches. The CDR3 consists of 15 residues. Germline V gene lookup returns CDR1 DFQATT and CDR2 SNEGSKA (reference sequence). CDR3 in amino acids: CSAPGRRGRDEKLFF. CDR3 in DNA: TGCAGTGCCCCCGGGAGGAGGGGGCGGGATGAAAAACTGTTTTTT.

The CDR3, as DNA: TGTGCCAGCAGTTACAGGGCAGGAGCACAAGAGACCCAGTACTTC. Its protein is CASSYRAGAQETQYF. The chain uses TRBV6-2 or TRBV6-3 and TRBJ2-5; no firm D call. The CDR3 has 15 amino acids. The germline V gene has CDR1 MNHEY and CDR2 SVGEGT. Trimming took off 2 bases at V and 2 bases at J, with 12 bases between the two ends.

This chain joins TRBV7-3 and TRBJ2-2; D tentatively fits TRBD1 or TRBD2 (5 bases each). Between the trimmed V and J ends, which lost 9 bases and 0 bases, there was a span of 14 bases. The CDR3 loop spans 15 amino acids. Germline CDR1 is SGHTA and CDR2 is FQGTGA. The CDR3 bases are TGTGCCAGGGGGTTCGGGACCCCGAACACCGGGGAGCTGTTTTTT. Its translation is CARGFGTPNTGELFF.

The chain has TRBV20-1 and TRBJ2-1; 12 bases align to TRBD2. This CDR3 region has 15 residues. J was trimmed by 10 bases and V by 3 bases; bases with no gene match: 10. Germline V CDR1 and CDR2: DFQATT, SNEGSKA (reference sequence). The CDR3 loop is CSASSSGRARGEQFF. The CDR3 DNA is TGCAGTGCTAGTTCTAGCGGGAGGGCCAGAGGAGAGCAGTTCTTC.

This sequence joins TRBV20-1 and TRBJ2-4, with a tentative D call TRBD1 (6 bases). V was cut by 3 bases and J by 1 base, with 13 bases left in between. Germline CDR1 reads DFQATT; CDR2 reads SNEGSKA (reference sequence). This CDR3 is built from 15 residues. The CDR3 reads CSASQGLLAKNIQYF. The CDR3, as DNA: TGCAGTGCTAGTCAGGGGCTTTTGGCCAAAAACATTCAGTACTTC.

This clonotype was counted a few times. The chain joins TRBV29-1 to TRBJ1-1; possible D gene TRBD1, 5 bases. The germline CDR1 and CDR2 sequences are SQVTM and ANQGSEA. The CDR3 spans 14 residues. V lost 4 bases and J lost 1, with 13 bases in between. CDR3 loop: CSVGPGLGNTEAFF. The CDR3 DNA reads TGCAGCGTTGGTCCAGGGCTCGGGAACACTGAAGCTTTCTTT. Combining the CDR3 with reference TRBV29-1 and TRBJ1-1 gives the whole variable domain SAVISQKPSRDICQRGTSLTIQCQVDSQVTMMFWYRQQPGQSLTLIATANQGSEATYESGFVIDKFPISRPNLTFSTLTVSNMSPEDSSIYLCSVGPGLGNTEAFFGQGTRLTVV.